Each of the 9 T cell receptor beta chains below was sequenced from the same sample in a study of beta chain features in type 1 diabetes. The authors reverse transcribed all of the isolated RNA, so sequencing captured expressed TCRB transcripts. Using immunoSEQ multiplex PCR, the repertoire was profiled, and TCRdb retains in-frame clones only, with some absent. This table holds about 620,000 clones, around 15% found once. The specimen sequenced was naive CD4+ T cells from blood. These receptors came from a man in his late teens or twenties in good health.

The chain has TRBV4-3 and TRBJ1-4; D is unclear. CDR1 and CDR2 (germline): LGHNA, YSLEER. The CDR3 has 15 amino acids. The germline V and J ends were trimmed by 2 bases and 2 bases, with 9 bases remaining between them. The CDR3 DNA follows: TGCGCCAGCAGCCAACGGATTCGCACTAATGAAAAACTGTTTTTT. Translating it yields CASSQRIRTNEKLFF.

The chain couples TRBV28 to TRBJ1-2; D uncertain. V lost 4 bases to trimming and J lost 7 bases, with 7 bases between them. The CDR3 spans 11 residues. Germline-derived CDR1 and CDR2 are MDHEN and SYDVKM. CDR3 sequence: CASSSVPGYTF. CDR3 DNA sequence: TGTGCCAGCAGTTCAGTTCCTGGCTACACCTTC.

This clone showed up just a few times. The chain uses TRBV7-2 and TRBJ2-2, with unresolved D. The CDR3 is 15 amino acids. V was pared by 2 bases and J by 1 base, with 8 bases between. Germline CDR1 and CDR2: SGHTA and FQGNSA. CDR3 sequence reads: CASSLQPVNTGELFF. The CDR3 DNA is TGTGCCAGCAGCTTACAGCCCGTGAACACCGGGGAGCTGTTTTTT.

As regards this clone: The sample contains more than one DNA sequence encoding this CDR3. The V and J genes are TRBV9 and TRBJ2-2; no clear D gene. Trimming left V 0 bases short and J 3 bases short, with 3 bases between. Germline lookup yields CDR1 SGDLS and CDR2 YYNGEE. The CDR3 sequence is 13 residues long. The CDR3: CASSVADTGELFF. In DNA form, the CDR3 reads TGTGCCAGCAGCGTAGCTGACACCGGGGAGCTGTTTTTT.

This clone has just a few counts. V gene TRBV29-1 combines with J gene TRBJ2-7; tentatively, D is TRBD1 (6 bases). Germline assignment: CDR1 SQVTM and CDR2 ANQGSEA. This CDR3 is 12 amino acids long. Trimming stripped 3 bases from V and 5 bases from J, with 11 bases between. In DNA form, the CDR3 reads TGCAGCGTTGAGGACAGTAGCGACGAGCAGTACTTC. This sequence encodes CSVEDSSDEQYF.

This clone was counted only a few times. The rearrangement uses TRBV7-3 and TRBJ2-1; 14 bases agree with TRBD2. The CDR3 consists of 16 residues. Unmatched junction bases numbered 5, after V lost 5 bases and J lost 5 bases. From germline, CDR1 is SGHTA and CDR2 FQGTGA. CDR3 sequence: CASSRRLAGGHNEQFF. Written as DNA, the CDR3 is TGTGCCAGCAGCCGCAGACTAGCGGGAGGGCACAATGAGCAGTTCTTC.

The chain carries TRBV11-2 and TRBJ1-1; D remains unclear. Trimming pared 5 bases from V and 6 bases from J, leaving 22 bases between. The CDR3 loop spans 16 amino acids. Germline V gives CDR1 SGHAT, CDR2 FQNNGV. The CDR3 loop is CASSPRLRVAEPEAFF. The CDR3, as DNA: TGTGCCAGCAGCCCCCGGTTGAGGGTGGCGGAGCCTGAAGCTTTCTTT.

V gene TRBV13 combines with J gene TRBJ2-1, with no clear D. The CDR3 is made up of 13 amino acids. Germline V gene sequence: CDR1 PRHDT, CDR2 FYEKMQ (reference sequence). V was pared by 4 bases and J by 11 bases, with 15 bases between. The CDR3 DNA sequence: TGTGCCAGCAGCTCACCGATGGCGGATAAGCAGTTCTTC. This codes for CASSSPMADKQFF. Filled out from reference TRBV13 and TRBJ2-1, the complete variable domain reads AAGVIQSPRHLIKEKRETATLKCYPIPRHDTVYWYQQGPGQDPQFLISFYEKMQSDKGSIPDRFSAQQFSDYHSELNMSSLELGDSALYFCASSSPMADKQFFGPGTRLTVL.

This clone was seen more than once but under ten times. The chain links TRBV27 to TRBJ2-7; 10 nucleotides agree with TRBD2. Germline assignment: CDR1 MNHEY and CDR2 SMNVEV (reference sequence). With 5 bases clipped from V and 0 bases from J, the junction kept 4 bases outside the gene matches. The length of the CDR3 is 15 residues. In nucleotides, the CDR3 is TGTGCCAGCAGTCTCCGGACTAGCGGCTCCTACGAGCAGTACTTC. This codes for CASSLRTSGSYEQYF.